This is a list of T cell receptor beta chains from one sample in a study of cytomegalovirus exposure and HLA in healthy donors. Clones were read by immunoSEQ multiplex PCR, and TCRdb kept only the in-frame ones, dropping some. The sample records more than 90,000 clones, about 79% being singletons. The specimen sequenced was PBMCs. The receptors come from a man aged 45-65 years in good health and CMV-seronegative. Each CDR3 is given with its conserved first and last residue. The D gene is left open where the match is weak. Not every row has a clone size; where given, it reads once, few, many or a size class.

D gene | J gene | clone size | V gene | CDR3 DNA | CDR3 protein
- | TRBJ1-3 | - | TRBV6-1 | TGTGCCGGGGAGGGGGTGGCTGGAAACACCATATATTTT | CAGEGVAGNTIYF
- | TRBJ2-7 | - | TRBV6-1 | TGTGCCAGCAGTGATTACTACGAGCAGTACTTC | CASSDYYEQYF
- | TRBJ1-1 | - | TRBV29-1 | TGCAGCGTTGCTAGGGGCGAGATCAACACTGAAGCTTTCTTT | CSVARGEINTEAFF
- | TRBJ2-7 | - | TRBV28 | TGTGCCAGCAGCCCCTTTGAGGGAGTCCGCTACGAGCAGTACTTC | CASSPFEGVRYEQYF
- | TRBJ1-1 | few | TRBV2 | TGTGCCAGCAGTGAAGACTTCGTCACTGAAGCTTTCTTT | CASSEDFVTEAFF
- | TRBJ2-3 | - | TRBV19 | TGTGCCAGTAGTCCCCAGGGAGGTGGAACGCAGTATTTT | CASSPQGGGTQYF
- | TRBJ1-2 | - | TRBV5-1 | TGCGCCAGCAGCTTGAGCCGGGGGGGCTACACCTTC | CASSLSRGGYTF
- | TRBJ2-7 | - | TRBV13 | TGTGCCAGCAGCTTGTTCAACAGGGTGGACGAGCAGTACTTC | CASSLFNRVDEQYF
- | TRBJ1-1 | - | TRBV5-1 | TGCGCCAGCAGCTTGGAGGACGGGGGGTACACTGAAGCTTTCTTT | CASSLEDGGYTEAFF
TRBD1 | TRBJ2-7 | - | TRBV2 | TGTGCCAGCAGTGTCAACAGGGGCGGCGAGCAGTACTTC | CASSVNRGGEQYF
- | TRBJ1-2 | - | TRBV21-1 | TGTGCCAGCAGCACTAGGACAGACGACGACTATGGCTACACCTTC | CASSTRTDDDYGYTF
- | TRBJ1-3 | - | TRBV6-5 | TGTGCCAGCAGCCCCTACTGGGCTTCTGGAAACACCATATATTTT | CASSPYWASGNTIYF
TRBD1 | TRBJ2-7 | - | TRBV6-5 | TGTGCCAGCAGTTATTACAGGGGCGAGCAGTACTTC | CASSYYRGEQYF
- | TRBJ2-3 | once | TRBV19 | TGTGCCAGTAGTATACAGGGAGGAACAGATACGCAGTATTTT | CASSIQGGTDTQYF
- | TRBJ2-5 | - | TRBV29-1 | TGCAGCGTCAAAGCTGGTGAGACCCAGTACTTC | CSVKAGETQYF
TRBD1 | TRBJ2-2 | - | TRBV19 | TGTGCCAGTAGCCCCGGGACAGGGGGCAACACCGGGGAGCTGTTTTTT | CASSPGTGGNTGELFF
- | TRBJ2-7 | - | TRBV7-2 | TGTGCCAGCAGCCCCCGGACAGCCTACGAGCAGTACTTC | CASSPRTAYEQYF
TRBD2 | TRBJ2-1 | - | TRBV4-3 | TGCGCCAGCAGCCCTCTAGCGGTCTTTAACAATGAGCAGTTCTTC | CASSPLAVFNNEQFF
- | TRBJ2-7 | - | TRBV29-1 | TGCAGCGCGCGGACAGTTTCCTACGAGCAGTACTTC | CSARTVSYEQYF
TRBD1 | TRBJ1-1 | - | TRBV7-9 | TGTGCCAGCAGCTTTACAGGGGACACTGAAGCTTTCTTT | CASSFTGDTEAFF
- | TRBJ1-1 | - | TRBV28 | TGTGCCAGCAGTCAGATACAGGGACGGGCTGAAGCTTTCTTT | CASSQIQGRAEAFF
TRBD2 | TRBJ2-5 | once | TRBV9 | TGTGCCAGCAGTCCTTCTAGCGGGAGGGTCGGCGGAGAGACCCAGTACTTC | CASSPSSGRVGGETQYF
- | TRBJ2-1 | - | TRBV5-1 | TGCGCCAGCAGCTTGGGCGATCGAATCCATGAGCAGTTCTTC | CASSLGDRIHEQFF
TRBD2 | TRBJ2-3 | - | TRBV7-9 | TGTTCCAGCAGCCCTCTAGCGGAGTCAGATACGCAGTATTTT | CSSSPLAESDTQYF
- | TRBJ1-5 | - | TRBV2 | TGTGCCAGCAGTGAAGACAGTAGCAATCAGCCCCAGCATTTT | CASSEDSSNQPQHF
TRBD2 | TRBJ2-1 | - | TRBV5-1 | TGCGCCAGCAGCTTGGAGGGACTAGCAGCCAATGAGCAGTTCTTC | CASSLEGLAANEQFF
TRBD1 | TRBJ2-6 | once | TRBV28 | TGTGCCAGCAGTGGGGACAGGGGGCGCGGGTCTGGGGCCAACGTCCTGACTTTC | CASSGDRGRGSGANVLTF
- | TRBJ1-1 | - | TRBV5-4 | TGTGCCAGCAGCTTGATTGCCGCAGTGAACACTGAAGCTTTCTTT | CASSLIAAVNTEAFF
- | TRBJ1-1 | - | TRBV6-5 | TGTGCCAGCAGTTACTCTCGGGGGGCTGACACTGAAGCTTTCTTT | CASSYSRGADTEAFF
TRBD2 | TRBJ2-3 | - | TRBV7-9 | TGTGCCAGCAGCCAGCTAGCGGGAGCCGCTAGCACAGATACGCAGTATTTT | CASSQLAGAASTDTQYF
TRBD2 | TRBJ2-3 | few | TRBV7-9 | TGTGCCAGCAGGTCGGGAGGGTTAGATACGCAGTATTTT | CASRSGGLDTQYF
TRBD1 | TRBJ1-1 | - | TRBV19 | TGTGCCGCAAAGGCCTGGGGGGCAGGGGGTACTGAAGCTTTCTTT | CAAKAWGAGGTEAFF
- | TRBJ1-1 | - | TRBV4-3 | TGCGCCAGCAGCCAATCCCCCGGGGTTAACACTGAAGCTTTCTTT | CASSQSPGVNTEAFF
- | TRBJ2-1 | few | TRBV7-7 | TGTGCTAGCAGCTCGGGCAGGGGCTCCTACAATGAGCAGTTCTTC | CASSSGRGSYNEQFF
TRBD1 | TRBJ2-3 | - | TRBV29-1 | TGCAGCGTTGAAGGGGGGACAGCCTACACAGATACGCAGTATTTT | CSVEGGTAYTDTQYF
TRBD1 | TRBJ2-7 | - | TRBV9 | TGTGCCAGCAGCGTAGAGGCGGCAGGGGGTTTTTACGAGCAGTACTTC | CASSVEAAGGFYEQYF
TRBD2 | TRBJ2-7 | - | TRBV2 | TGTGCCAGCACCCCCCGGACTAGCGGCCTCTACGAGCAGTACTTC | CASTPRTSGLYEQYF
TRBD2 | TRBJ2-3 | - | TRBV7-2 | TGTGCCAGCAGCTTATTTCCGGGAGGGGGAAAAGATACGCAGTATTTT | CASSLFPGGGKDTQYF
TRBD2 | TRBJ2-1 | few | TRBV29-1 | TGCAGCGTTGAACCAGGGAGGGACGCGATATCCTACAATGAGCAGTTCTTC | CSVEPGRDAISYNEQFF
- | TRBJ2-2 | - | TRBV2 | TGTGCCAGCACCGATATCGGGAAGAACACCGGGGAGCTGTTTTTT | CASTDIGKNTGELFF
TRBD1 | TRBJ1-5 | - | TRBV4-1 | TGCGCCAGCAGCCAAGAGGGACAGGGGGCACAGCCCCAGCATTTT | CASSQEGQGAQPQHF
TRBD2 | TRBJ2-1 | - | TRBV28 | TGTGCCAGCAGGCCCCCGACTAGCGGGAGTATATACAATGAGCAGTTCTTC | CASRPPTSGSIYNEQFF